Presented here are 14 T cell receptor beta chains from one specimen sequenced in a study of regulatory T cells in long-lasting Graves disease. Libraries of TCR beta came from iRepertoire HTBI primers plus Arm-PCR of CDR3 regions. TCRdb used MiXCR to reprocess the multiplex PCR reads, holding one entry per CDR3 protein. Of fewer than 650,000 distinct CDR3 sequences in the sample, 15% to 20% are singletons; the top ten hold about 12%. Time point noted: newly diagnosed GD, antithyroid drugs for less than 3 months. The TCR library used RNA extracted from PBMCs. These data were likewise used in another study, on T cells in Graves' hyperthyroidism and ophthalmopathy.

Sequenced here: peripheral blood mononuclear cells (PBMCs), sampled at new diagnosis, from a patient treated with antithyroid drugs. The receptors derive from a man aged 18-30 years with Graves disease.

This clonotype was recorded many times. This chain links TRBV18 with TRBJ2-7; 7 nucleotides match TRBD1. CDR3 length equals 15 residues. Germline V lookup: CDR1 KGHSH, CDR2 LQKENI. V dropped 3 bases and J dropped 2; count of bases not matched to a gene: 7. The CDR3 coding sequence is TGTGCCAGCTCACCCGACAGGGCGTATGCCTACGAGCAGTACTTC. Protein product: CASSPDRAYAYEQYF.

This clonotype has only a few counts. This chain joins TRBV9 and TRBJ2-1, with 7 bases identical to TRBD2. Germline V gene lookup returns CDR1 SGDLS and CDR2 YYNGEE. There are 15 residues in the CDR3. Trimming took 3 bases from V and 2 from J; bases not matched to a gene: 5. The CDR3 reads CASSGRDYTYNEQFF. The CDR3, as DNA: TGTGCCAGCAGCGGCCGGGACTATACCTACAATGAGCAGTTCTTC. Full variable domain (rest looked up from reference TRBV9 and TRBJ2-1): DSGVTQTPKHLITATGQRVTLRCSPRSGDLSVYWYQQSLDQGLQFLIQYYNGEERAKGNILERFSAQQFPDLHSELNLSSLELGDSALYFCASSGRDYTYNEQFFGPGTRLTVL.

The V and J genes are TRBV5-4 and TRBJ1-1; D is possibly TRBD1 (6 bases). Trimming left V 4 bases short and J 4 bases short, with 20 bases between. Per the germline V gene, CDR1 is SGHNT and CDR2 is YYREEE (reference sequence). This CDR3 has 16 residues. CDR3 sequence (DNA): TGTGCCAGCAGCCCCAATTCCGGGGGCCTGGGCACTGAAGCTTTCTTT. This sequence encodes CASSPNSGGLGTEAFF.

The chain combines TRBV7-9 with TRBJ1-1, with D unresolved. Germline assignment: CDR1 SEHNR and CDR2 FQNEAQ (reference sequence). The CDR3 covers 11 residues. V was pared by 5 bases and J by 11 bases, with 12 bases between. CDR3: CASSPLDLAFF. The CDR3 DNA reads as TGTGCCAGCAGCCCTCTGGACCTGGCTTTCTTT.

There are a few counts of this clonotype. The J gene is TRBJ2-1, the V gene TRBV9, with TRBD2 as a possible D gene (5 bases). Germline assignment: CDR1 SGDLS and CDR2 YYNGEE. The CDR3 extends over 15 amino acids. Trimming pared 4 bases from V and 8 bases from J, leaving 19 bases between. The CDR3: CASSPVGGWVHEQFF. DNA for the CDR3: TGTGCCAGCAGCCCCGTAGGCGGGTGGGTCCATGAGCAGTTCTTC.

V and J are TRBV4-1 and TRBJ2-5; D is ambiguous. The germline CDR1 and CDR2 sequences are MGHRA and YSYEKL. The CDR3 length is 14 residues. Trimming took off 4 bases at V and 0 bases at J, with 9 bases between the two ends. DNA of the CDR3: TGCGCCAGCAGCCGGCCGGAGTACCAAGAGACCCAGTACTTC. Its protein product is CASSRPEYQETQYF.

This clonotype was picked up many times. The chain's CDR3 is CASRIRDQDTQYF. CDR3 DNA: TGTGCCAGCAGGATCCGGGATCAAGATACGCAGTATTTT. V gene TRBV6-2 or TRBV6-3 combines with J gene TRBJ2-3; possibly TRBD2 for D (5 bases). The germline gives CDR1 MNHEY, CDR2 SVGEGT. V lost 6 bases to trimming and J lost 5 bases, with 12 bases between them. This CDR3 is 13 amino acids long.

This clonotype was observed many times. The DNA for the CDR3 is TGTGCCAGCAGTCCCCTCCAAGCCAAAAACATTCAGTACTTC. Translated, it gives CASSPLQAKNIQYF. The J gene is TRBJ2-4, the V gene TRBV28; D gene uncertain. The V gene lost 5 bases and the J gene lost 0 bases, with 8 bases spanning the gap. This CDR3 region has 14 residues. Germline CDR1 is MDHEN and CDR2 is SYDVKM.

This sequence joins TRBV30 and TRBJ1-5, with TRBD1 matching over 8 bases. Per the germline V gene, CDR1 is GTSNPN and CDR2 is SVGIG (reference sequence). This CDR3 comprises 17 residues. V lost 4 bases to trimming and J lost 0 bases; unmatched junction nucleotides: 11. The CDR3 here is CAWTRGQEEYSNQPQHF. CDR3 nucleotide sequence: TGTGCCTGGACAAGGGGACAGGAGGAATATAGCAATCAGCCCCAGCATTTT.

A remark on this clonotype: Given a much more abundant clone one base away, this may be a read error. CDR3 region: CASSEVDREDQPQHF. CDR3 nucleotide sequence: TGTGCCAGCAGTGAGGTAGACAGGGAGGATCAGCCCCAGCATTTT. V usage is TRBV6-1 and J usage is TRBJ1-5, with TRBD1 identical over 7 bases. V dropped 3 bases and J dropped 5; count of bases not matched to a gene: 7. Germline V lookup: CDR1 MNHNS, CDR2 SASEGT. This CDR3 is 15 amino acids long.

The chain couples TRBV30 to TRBJ1-3, with D maybe TRBD1 (6 bases). Trimming took 4 bases from V and 6 from J, leaving 13 bases between them. The CDR3 is 13 residues long. Germline lookup yields CDR1 GTSNPN and CDR2 SVGIG (reference sequence). The CDR3 coding sequence is TGTGCCTGGAATCAGGGGAACGAAAACACCATATATTTT. Its protein is CAWNQGNENTIYF.

This clonotype has a count of ten or more. The V call is TRBV7-9, the J call TRBJ2-5; 10 bases are shared with TRBD2. J was trimmed by 3 bases and V by 3 bases; bases with no gene match: 7. Germline V lookup: CDR1 SEHNR, CDR2 FQNEAQ (reference sequence). This CDR3 spans 16 amino acids. The CDR3 nucleotides read TGTGCCAGCAGCTTCTTAAGGCTAGCGGGGGAAGAGACCCAGTACTTC. This gives the protein CASSFLRLAGEETQYF.

This clonotype has a count of ten or more. The chain is built from TRBV6-5 and TRBJ2-3, with 12 bases aligning to TRBD2. The trim removed 0 bases at V and 4 bases at J, leaving 8 bases unmatched. The CDR3 length is 18 residues. From germline, CDR1 is MNHEY and CDR2 SVGAGI. The CDR3 DNA reads as TGTGCCAGCAGTTACTCGTCTACTAGCGGGAGGTCTGCAGATACGCAGTATTTT. It codes for CASSYSSTSGRSADTQYF.

The chain joins TRBV12-3 or TRBV12-4 to TRBJ1-3, with D possibly TRBD1 on 5 matching bases. Between the trimmed V and J ends, which lost 7 bases and 0 bases, there was a span of 13 bases. This CDR3 contains 15 residues. The CDR3 is CASIPGGYSGNTIYF. In DNA, the CDR3 is TGTGCCAGCATCCCGGGGGGTTACTCTGGAAACACCATATATTTT.